Sequencing of this T cell receptor (beta chain) was carried out in a study of T-cell memory formation after mild COVID-19. Germline lookup yields CDR1 DFQATT and CDR2 SNEGSKA (reference sequence). This CDR3 region has 15 residues. V lost 3 bases to trimming and J lost 1 base, with 15 bases between them. One entry per CDR3 protein results from TCRdb running MiXCR on the 5' RACE reads. The sample yields 350,000 to 550,000 distinct CDR3 sequences, roughly 18% seen once. This chain links TRBV20-1 with TRBJ2-5, with D perhaps TRBD2 (7 bases). Material for sequencing was PBMCs or a T cell subset sorted from them (not recorded which). The receptor comes from a man aged 18 to 30 who had mild COVID-19 (a few samples of this study predate the infection). Cell type and time point are not known. The CDR3: CSASIAGAFQETQYF. CDR3 in DNA: TGCAGTGCTAGCATTGCGGGGGCCTTCCAAGAGACCCAGTACTTC.